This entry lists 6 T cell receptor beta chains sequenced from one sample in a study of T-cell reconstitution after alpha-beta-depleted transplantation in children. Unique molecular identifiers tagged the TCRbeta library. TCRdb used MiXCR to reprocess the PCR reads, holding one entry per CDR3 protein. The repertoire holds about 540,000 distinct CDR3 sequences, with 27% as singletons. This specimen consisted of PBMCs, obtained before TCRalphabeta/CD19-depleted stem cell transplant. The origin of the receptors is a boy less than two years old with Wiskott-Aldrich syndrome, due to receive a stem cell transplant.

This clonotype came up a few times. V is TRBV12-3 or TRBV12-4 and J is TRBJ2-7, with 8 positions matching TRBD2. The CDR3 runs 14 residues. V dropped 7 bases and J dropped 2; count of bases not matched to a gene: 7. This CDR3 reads CASIQAGGPYEQYF. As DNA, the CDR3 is TGTGCCAGCATACAGGCGGGGGGCCCCTACGAGCAGTACTTC.

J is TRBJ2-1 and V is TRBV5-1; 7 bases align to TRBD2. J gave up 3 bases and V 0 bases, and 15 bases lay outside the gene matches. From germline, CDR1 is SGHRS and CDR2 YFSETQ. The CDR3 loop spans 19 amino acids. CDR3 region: CASSLDGWASGGIYNEQFF. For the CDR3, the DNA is TGCGCCAGCAGCTTGGACGGGTGGGCTAGCGGAGGGATCTACAATGAGCAGTTCTTC.

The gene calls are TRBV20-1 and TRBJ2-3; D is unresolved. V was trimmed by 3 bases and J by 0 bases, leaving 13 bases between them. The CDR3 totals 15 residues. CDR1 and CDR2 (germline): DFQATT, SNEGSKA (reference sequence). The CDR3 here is CSASRLRTSTDTQYF. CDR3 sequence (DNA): TGCAGTGCTAGCCGACTTCGTACTAGCACAGATACGCAGTATTTT.

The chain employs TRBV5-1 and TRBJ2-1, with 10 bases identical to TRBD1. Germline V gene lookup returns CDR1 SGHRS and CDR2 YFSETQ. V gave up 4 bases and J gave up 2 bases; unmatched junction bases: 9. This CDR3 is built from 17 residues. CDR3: CASSQPSGTGAYNEQFF. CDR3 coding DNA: TGCGCCAGCAGCCAACCCTCCGGGACAGGGGCCTACAATGAGCAGTTCTTC.

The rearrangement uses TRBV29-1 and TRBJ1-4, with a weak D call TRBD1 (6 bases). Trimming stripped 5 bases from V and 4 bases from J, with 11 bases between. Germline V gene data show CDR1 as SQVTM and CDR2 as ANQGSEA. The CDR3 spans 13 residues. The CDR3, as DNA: TGCAGCGTTCCCGGGACAAGTAATGAAAAACTGTTTTTT. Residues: CSVPGTSNEKLFF.

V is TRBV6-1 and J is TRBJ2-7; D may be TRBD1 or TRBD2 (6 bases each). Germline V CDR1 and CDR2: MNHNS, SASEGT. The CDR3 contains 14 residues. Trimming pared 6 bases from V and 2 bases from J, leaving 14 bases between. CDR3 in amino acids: CASRRGGLAYEQYF. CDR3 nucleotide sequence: TGTGCCAGCAGAAGAGGGGGACTTGCCTACGAGCAGTACTTC.